This TCR beta chain is from a study of blood T cells in healthy people across ages. Study-wide results and caveats: When set beside aged donors, long-lived donors presented more naive CD4+ cells and higher diversity.

Drawing of peripheral blood yielded about 9.6 milliliters from each donor. About this clonotype itself: The antigen remains undetermined.

The CDR3 spans 13 residues. Germline V CDR1 and CDR2: MNHEY, SVGEGT. V shed 5 bases and J shed 3 bases, with 10 bases lying between them. For the second PCR, which ran for about 6 to 11 cycles, a sample-barcoded 5' primer and a J-beta primer mix were used. Template switching added a 12-random-nucleotide identifier to every cDNA molecule. TCRdb processed the 5' RACE reads anew with MiXCR; each CDR3 protein has one entry. The sample lists some 1.5 million distinct CDR3 sequences; under 30% were seen once. The chain joins TRBV6-2 or TRBV6-3 to TRBJ1-2; unclear D gene. Specimen: blood. This clonotype was obtained from a woman in her 30s in good health. CDR3 loop: CASSNGEDYGYTF. The CDR3, as DNA: TGTGCCAGCAGTAACGGAGAAGACTATGGCTACACCTTC.